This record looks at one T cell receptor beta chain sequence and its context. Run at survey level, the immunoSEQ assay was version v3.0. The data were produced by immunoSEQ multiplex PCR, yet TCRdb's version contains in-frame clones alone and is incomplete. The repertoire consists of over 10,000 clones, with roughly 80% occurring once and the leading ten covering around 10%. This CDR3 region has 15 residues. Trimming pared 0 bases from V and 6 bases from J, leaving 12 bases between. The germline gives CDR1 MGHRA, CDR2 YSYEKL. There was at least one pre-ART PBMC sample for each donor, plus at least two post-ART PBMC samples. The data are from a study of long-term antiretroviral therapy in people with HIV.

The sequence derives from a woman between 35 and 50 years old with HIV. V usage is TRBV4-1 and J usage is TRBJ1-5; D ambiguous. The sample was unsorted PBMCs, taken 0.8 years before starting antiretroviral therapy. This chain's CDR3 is CASSQDGVTGQPQHF. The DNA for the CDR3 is TGCGCCAGCAGCCAAGATGGGGTTACGGGTCAGCCCCAGCATTTT.